The entry below describes one T cell receptor (beta chain). This record belongs to a study of blood T cell repertoires in COVID-19. Sequencing was performed with immunoSEQ multiplex PCR; in TCRdb, only in-frame clones are kept and a portion is missing. The data contain some 190,000 clones, roughly 85% of them singletons. The CDR3 totals 14 residues. V lost 3 bases and J lost 6; bases outside the gene matches: 2. Germline values: CDR1 KGHSH, CDR2 LQKENI. The gene calls are TRBV18 and TRBJ2-7; TRBD2 matches 13 bases. The clonotype comes from a human donor with active or convalescent COVID-19. The donor label of this sample is uncertain. The sample consisted of peripheral blood. For the CDR3, the DNA is TGTGCCAGCTCACCGGGGACTAGCGGGGTCGAGCAGTACTTC. Its protein product is CASSPGTSGVEQYF.